This passage covers 29 T cell receptor beta chains from one sample sequenced in a study of cytomegalovirus exposure and HLA in healthy donors. Researchers ran the PCR with 60 Vbeta and 13 Jbeta primers. The data were produced by immunoSEQ multiplex PCR, yet TCRdb's version contains in-frame clones alone and is incomplete. The repertoire has approximately 170,000 clones, roughly 77% of them found once; the top ten carry 2.6%. Sequenced: PBMCs. The receptors here all came from a woman between 40 and 55 years old in good health and CMV-seropositive.

In its sample, this clone was seen a few times. The J gene is TRBJ2-7, the V gene TRBV6-5, with 7 bases lining up with TRBD2. With V trimmed by 10 bases and J by 4 bases, 4 bases remained unmatched. The CDR3 is made up of 11 amino acids. CDR1 and CDR2 (germline): MNHEY, SVGAGI. CDR3 DNA sequence: TGTGCCACGGGGACTAAATACGAGCAGTACTTC. Translated, it gives CATGTKYEQYF.

About this clone itself: The sample carries other DNA sequences with the same CDR3. This sequence joins TRBV30 and TRBJ1-5; unclear D gene. The CDR3 is 15 residues long. Germline CDR1 and CDR2: GTSNPN and SVGIG (reference sequence). Trimming removed 0 bases from V and 7 bases from J, with 16 bases in between. The CDR3 DNA reads as TGTGCCTGGAGTGTGCCCGGCCTCGGGGAGCAGCCCCAGCATTTT. Its translation: CAWSVPGLGEQPQHF.

The chain carries TRBV4-3 and TRBJ2-3, with 10 bases matching TRBD2. CDR3 length equals 18 residues. Germline CDR1 and CDR2: LGHNA and YSLEER. V trimming: 0 bases; J trimming: 6 bases; junction bases outside the gene matches: 12. In DNA form, the CDR3 reads TGCGCCAGCAGCCAAGACGGACATAGCGGGGGGCTAAGGGATACGCAGTATTTT. This codes for CASSQDGHSGGLRDTQYF.

This clone showed up just a few times. This rearrangement joins TRBV10-3 to TRBJ2-5; 10 nucleotides align to TRBD2. The CDR3 length is 16 residues. Germline CDR1 reads ENHRY; CDR2 reads SYGVKD. J was trimmed by 7 bases and V by 3 bases; bases with no gene match: 11. Written as DNA, the CDR3 is TGTGCCATCAGTGAAGCTAGCGGGGGTGGCGCCGGGACCCAGTACTTC. Its protein product is CAISEASGGGAGTQYF.

Note on this clone: This specimen includes other DNA sequences encoding the same CDR3. J is TRBJ2-3 and V is TRBV7-2; D might be TRBD1 (5 bases). The V gene lost 4 bases and the J gene lost 3 bases, with 8 bases spanning the gap. Germline V gives CDR1 SGHTA, CDR2 FQGNSA. The CDR3 loop spans 13 amino acids. For the CDR3, the DNA is TGTGCCAGCAGCTCGCAGGGTACAGATACGCAGTATTTT. It encodes CASSSQGTDTQYF.

This chain links TRBV4-2 with TRBJ1-2, with 10 bases lining up with TRBD1. V shed 3 bases, J shed 3 bases, and the junction held 4 bases outside the gene matches. The germline V gene has CDR1 LGHNA and CDR2 YNFKEQ. The CDR3 loop spans 15 amino acids. Here the CDR3 DNA reads TGTGCCAGCAGCCACCAGGACAGGGGGGACTATGGCTACACCTTC. Translation gives CASSHQDRGDYGYTF.

V is TRBV6-5 and J is TRBJ2-7; 7 bases fit TRBD2. This CDR3 comprises 14 residues. Germline CDR1 is MNHEY and CDR2 is SVGAGI. V lost 7 bases, J lost 0 bases, and 6 bases stayed unmatched. CDR3 loop: CASTGREVSYEQYF. CDR3 in DNA: TGTGCCAGCACCGGCCGGGAGGTCTCCTACGAGCAGTACTTC.

This rearrangement joins TRBV9 to TRBJ1-6; D possibly corresponds to TRBD1 (5 bases). The CDR3 loop spans 15 amino acids. The germline V gene has CDR1 SGDLS and CDR2 YYNGEE. Trimming cost V 6 bases and J 10 bases, with 20 bases left between them. The CDR3 bases are TGTGCCAGCAACCCTACAGGCCGCGAAACATCACCCCTCCACTTT. This translates into CASNPTGRETSPLHF. Full variable domain (rest looked up from reference TRBV9 and TRBJ1-6): DSGVTQTPKHLITATGQRVTLRCSPRSGDLSVYWYQQSLDQGLQFLIQYYNGEERAKGNILERFSAQQFPDLHSELNLSSLELGDSALYFCASNPTGRETSPLHFGNGTRLTVT.

The chain combines TRBV9 with TRBJ2-7; 8 bases align to TRBD1. CDR1 and CDR2 from the germline V gene are SGDLS and YYNGEE. The trim removed 3 bases at V and 0 bases at J, leaving 2 bases unmatched. This CDR3 is built from 14 residues. This CDR3 is CASSEGTGSYEQYF. CDR3 nucleotide sequence: TGTGCCAGCAGCGAGGGGACAGGCTCCTACGAGCAGTACTTC.

This clone was detected once. The CDR3 is CASSLLGTGGTGELFF. The CDR3 nucleotides are TGTGCCAGCAGTTTATTAGGGACAGGGGGGACCGGGGAGCTGTTTTTT. This chain uses TRBV27 with TRBJ2-2; 11 bases align to TRBD1. CDR1 and CDR2 (germline): MNHEY, SMNVEV (reference sequence). The CDR3 length is 16 residues. Trimming took 1 base from V and 5 from J; bases not matched to a gene: 3.

The genes are TRBV7-8 and TRBJ2-5; the D is unclear. There are 13 residues in the CDR3. CDR1 and CDR2 from the germline V gene are SGHVS and FQNEAQ. Trimming removed 6 bases from V and 1 base from J, with 9 bases in between. This CDR3 is CASSPNPQETQYF. CDR3 coding DNA: TGTGCCAGCAGTCCTAACCCCCAAGAGACCCAGTACTTC.

The rearrangement joins TRBV2 to TRBJ2-5, with D possibly matching TRBD2 (6 bases). V shed 3 bases and J shed 2 bases, with 10 bases lying between them. The V gene's germline CDR1 is SNHLY and CDR2 FYNNEI. The CDR3 spans 14 residues. Written as DNA, the CDR3 is TGTGCCAGCAGTGATGGGGGGAATCAAGAGACCCAGTACTTC. Translated: CASSDGGNQETQYF.

The sample holds a few counts of this clone. The chain combines TRBV9 with TRBJ2-1, with TRBD2 matching over 12 bases. The V gene end was trimmed by 4 bases and the J gene end by 0 bases; junction bases not matched to a gene: 8. Germline-derived CDR1 and CDR2 are SGDLS and YYNGEE. The CDR3 spans 18 residues. The CDR3 DNA sequence: TGTGCCAGCAGCACACCCCTAGCGGGGGGGAGCTCCTACAATGAGCAGTTCTTC. This codes for CASSTPLAGGSSYNEQFF.

This clone occurred a few times. The chain uses TRBV5-1 and TRBJ1-2, with D tentatively TRBD1 (6 bases). V was shortened by 4 bases and J by 1 base, with 11 bases between the two germline ends. CDR1 is SGHRS and CDR2 is YFSETQ in the germline V gene. The CDR3 runs to 14 residues. The CDR3 DNA reads as TGCGCCAGCAGCCCCGGGACACGTAACTATGGCTACACCTTC. Protein sequence: CASSPGTRNYGYTF. The whole variable domain, remainder taken from reference TRBV5-1 and TRBJ1-2, is KAGVTQTPRYLIKTRGQQVTLSCSPISGHRSVSWYQQTPGQGLQFLFEYFSETQRNKGNFPGRFSGRQFSNSRSEMNVSTLELGDSALYLCASSPGTRNYGYTFGSGTRLTVV.

This chain connects TRBV29-1 to TRBJ2-5; 10 positions match TRBD1. J was trimmed by 3 bases and V by 4 bases; bases with no gene match: 2. CDR3 length: 13 residues. Germline V lookup: CDR1 SQVTM, CDR2 ANQGSEA. The CDR3 loop reads CSVGGTGEETQYF. The CDR3 nucleotides are TGCAGCGTTGGGGGGACAGGGGAAGAGACCCAGTACTTC.

This chain links TRBV6-4 with TRBJ2-2, with 8 bases lining up with TRBD2. Germline CDR1 is MRHNA and CDR2 is SNTAGT. CDR3 length: 15 amino acids. V lost 2 bases, J lost 7 bases, and 6 bases stayed unmatched. CDR3 bases: TGTGCCAGCAGTGACCCTGATCGGGGGGGCGGGGAGCTGTTTTTT. It yields the protein CASSDPDRGGGELFF.

J is TRBJ1-1 and V is TRBV19; TRBD1 matches at 9 bases. The V and J ends lost 1 base and 0 bases, in that order; junction bases with no gene match: 12. CDR3 length equals 19 residues. CDR1 LNHDA and CDR2 SQIVND come from the germline V gene (reference sequence). The CDR3 reads CASSIAHRGLQSMNTEAFF. CDR3 nucleotide sequence: TGTGCCAGTAGTATAGCTCACAGGGGGCTTCAAAGTATGAACACTGAAGCTTTCTTT.

This clone was counted a few times. The rearrangement links TRBV6-5 to TRBJ2-5; TRBD2 matches 7 bases. The J call may not be correct, given that the DNA end is closer to TRBJ2-7. Germline V gives CDR1 MNHEY, CDR2 SVGAGI. There are 13 residues in the CDR3. In DNA, the CDR3 is TGTGCCAGCAGGGTGGGGGGGGGATACGAGCAGTACTTC. It is translated as CASRVGGGYEQYF.

The chain couples TRBV7-2 to TRBJ1-4, with 8 bases lining up with TRBD1. V was pared by 5 bases and J by 5 bases, with 4 bases of the junction left unmatched. Per germline, CDR1 SGHTA and CDR2 FQGNSA. There are 14 residues in the CDR3. This chain's CDR3 is CASSPRQGNEKLFF. CDR3 coding DNA: TGTGCCAGCAGCCCTAGACAGGGGAATGAAAAACTGTTTTTT.

The CDR3 nucleotides are TGTGCCAGCAGCGACCGACAGGGATTGGGCACTGAAGCTTTCTTT. Translation gives CASSDRQGLGTEAFF. This chain links TRBV14 with TRBJ1-1, with 7 bases fitting TRBD1. This CDR3 has 15 residues. Germline V gene lookup returns CDR1 SGHDN and CDR2 FVKESK. The V and J ends lost 5 bases and 4 bases, in that order; junction bases with no gene match: 10.

The chain combines TRBV30 with TRBJ1-3, with D maybe TRBD1 (5 bases). The germline CDR1 and CDR2 sequences are GTSNPN and SVGIG (reference sequence). The CDR3 length is 16 residues. Trimming took off 0 bases at V and 3 bases at J, with 15 bases between the two ends. The CDR3 spells CAWSVRQLYLGNTIYF. CDR3 coding DNA: TGTGCCTGGAGTGTACGACAGTTATATCTTGGAAACACCATATATTTT.

The chain is built from TRBV7-2 and TRBJ1-2; maybe TRBD1 (6 bases). This CDR3 has 15 amino acids. V shed 5 bases and J shed 0 bases, with 13 bases lying between them. Germline loops: CDR1 SGHTA, CDR2 FQGNSA. The CDR3 DNA reads as TGTGCCAGCAGCCCCGACAGGACCTCTAACTATGGCTACACCTTC. Translation: CASSPDRTSNYGYTF.

The rearrangement joins TRBV19 to TRBJ1-2; 7 nucleotides line up with TRBD1. The ends lost 4 bases at V and 4 bases at J; junction bases unmatched: 15. Germline V gives CDR1 LNHDA, CDR2 SQIVND (reference sequence). The CDR3 is 17 residues long. In DNA form, the CDR3 reads TGTGCCAGTAGTAAGGGATCCGTTCAGGGGGATGTCTATGGCTACACCTTC. Residues: CASSKGSVQGDVYGYTF.

The chain links TRBV27 to TRBJ2-7; the D gene is possibly TRBD2 (5 bases). CDR3 length: 14 amino acids. The germline V gene encodes CDR1 MNHEY and CDR2 SMNVEV (reference sequence). Trimming cost V 2 bases and J 1 base, with 9 bases left between them. Written as DNA, the CDR3 is TGTGCCAGCAGTTTAGCGGGCAGATCCTACGAGCAGTACTTC. As protein: CASSLAGRSYEQYF.

The chain combines TRBV20-1 with TRBJ2-3; D uncertain. Trimming cost V 3 bases and J 10 bases, with 11 bases left between them. The CDR3 totals 11 residues. Germline assignment: CDR1 DFQATT and CDR2 SNEGSKA (reference sequence). This chain's CDR3 is CSASTGEAQYF. The CDR3 nucleotides read TGCAGTGCTAGTACCGGTGAGGCGCAGTATTTT.

This clone was counted once. The V gene is TRBV30, the J gene TRBJ2-7; TRBD1 aligns across 10 bases. CDR3 length: 15 residues. The V gene end was trimmed by 0 bases and the J gene end by 4 bases; junction bases not matched to a gene: 6. The germline CDR1 and CDR2 sequences are GTSNPN and SVGIG (reference sequence). For the CDR3, the DNA is TGTGCCTGGAGTGTACGGGACAGGGGACGGTACGAGCAGTACTTC. Its translation: CAWSVRDRGRYEQYF.

This chain connects TRBV2 to TRBJ2-7; D gene uncertain. There are 12 residues in the CDR3. Germline CDR1 SNHLY, CDR2 FYNNEI. V gave up 6 bases and J gave up 3 bases, with 9 bases separating them. The CDR3 coding sequence is TGTGCCAGCAGCCAAGACTTCTACGAGCAGTACTTC. It yields the protein CASSQDFYEQYF.

The chain couples TRBV6-5 to TRBJ2-7; 7 bases agree with TRBD1. Germline V gives CDR1 MNHEY, CDR2 SVGAGI. Trimming cost V 6 bases and J 4 bases; bases outside gene matches: 9. This CDR3 region has 14 residues. In DNA, the CDR3 is TGTGCCAGCAGACTGACAGGGACCTATTACGAGCAGTACTTC. Translating it yields CASRLTGTYYEQYF.

The rearrangement joins TRBV19 to TRBJ1-1; the match to TRBD1 covers 8 bases. The CDR3 length is 13 residues. The germline CDR1 and CDR2 sequences are LNHDA and SQIVND (reference sequence). The ends lost 5 bases at V and 7 bases at J; junction bases unmatched: 6. CDR3 nucleotides: TGTGCCAGTAGTGAACAGGGGGACGGTGAAGCTTTCTTT. Residues: CASSEQGDGEAFF.